Here is one T cell receptor beta chain with its context. Its matching antigen is unknown. Time point described: pre-sensitization, week 0. Treatment: therapeutic diphenylcyclopropenone sensitization with weekly scalp DPC. The sample originates from a study of human T cells and chemical hapten exposure. Study in general: While the approximately 25-week study was under way, patients received diphenylcyclopropenone on the scalp every week.

Study results and limitations: Expanded TCRs showed more large CDR3 clusters than pre-sensitization or healthy control sets.

In TCRdb, the RACE reads were re-called with MiXCR into one record per CDR3 protein. The table records a few hundred thousand distinct CDR3 sequences, about 5.4% of them present only once. With 6 bases removed from V and 4 bases from J, the gap between germline ends came to 9 bases. Germline V lookup: CDR1 LGHDT, CDR2 YNNKEL (reference sequence). This CDR3 comprises 13 residues. The source of this sequence is a young woman with alopecia areata. Some clones in this sample may be carry-over from other donors' samples. V usage is TRBV3-1 and J usage is TRBJ2-2; maybe TRBD2 (5 bases). The specimen comprised whole blood, sampled in connection with sensitization to the hapten diphenylcyclopropenone (DPC). The CDR3 DNA sequence: TGTGCCAGCAGAGACCGGGGCACCGGGGAGCTGTTTTTT. Translation: CASRDRGTGELFF.